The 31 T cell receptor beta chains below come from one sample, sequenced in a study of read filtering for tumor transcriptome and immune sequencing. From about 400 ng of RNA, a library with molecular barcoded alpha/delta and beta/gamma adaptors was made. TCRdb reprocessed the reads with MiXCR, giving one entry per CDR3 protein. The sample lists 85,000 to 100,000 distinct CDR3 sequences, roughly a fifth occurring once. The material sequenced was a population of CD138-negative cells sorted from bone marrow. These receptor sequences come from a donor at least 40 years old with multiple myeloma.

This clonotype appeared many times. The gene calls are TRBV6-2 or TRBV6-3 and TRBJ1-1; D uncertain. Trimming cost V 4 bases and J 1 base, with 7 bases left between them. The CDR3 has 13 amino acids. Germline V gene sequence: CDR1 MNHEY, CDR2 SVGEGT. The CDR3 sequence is CASSWAANTEAFF. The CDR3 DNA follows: TGTGCCAGCAGTTGGGCGGCGAACACTGAAGCTTTCTTT.

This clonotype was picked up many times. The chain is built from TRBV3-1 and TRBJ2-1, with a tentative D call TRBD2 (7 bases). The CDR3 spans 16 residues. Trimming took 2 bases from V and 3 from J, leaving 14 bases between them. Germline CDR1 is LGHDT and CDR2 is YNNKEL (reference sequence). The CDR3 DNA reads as TGTGCCAGCAGCCAAAGGGGGGGGAGGAGCTACAATGAGCAGTTCTTC. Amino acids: CASSQRGGRSYNEQFF.

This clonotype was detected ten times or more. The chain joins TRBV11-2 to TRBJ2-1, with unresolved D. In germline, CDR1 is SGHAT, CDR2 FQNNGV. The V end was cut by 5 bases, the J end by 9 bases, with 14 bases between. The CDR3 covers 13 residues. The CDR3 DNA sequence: TGTGCCAGCAGCCCAGGACCTCTAGGTGAGCAGTTCTTC. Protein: CASSPGPLGEQFF.

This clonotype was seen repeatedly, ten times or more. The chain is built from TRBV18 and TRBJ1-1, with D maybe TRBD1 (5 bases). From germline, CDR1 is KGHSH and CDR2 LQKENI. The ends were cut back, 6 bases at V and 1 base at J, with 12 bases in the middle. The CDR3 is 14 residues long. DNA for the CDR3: TGTGCCAGCTCCCCTAATGGGGGGAACACTGAAGCTTTCTTT. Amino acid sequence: CASSPNGGNTEAFF.

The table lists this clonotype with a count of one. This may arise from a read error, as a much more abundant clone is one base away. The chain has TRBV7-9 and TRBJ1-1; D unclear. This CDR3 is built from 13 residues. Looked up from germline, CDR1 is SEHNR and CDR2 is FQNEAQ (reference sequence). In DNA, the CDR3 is TGTGCCAGCAGCTTACAGGATAACACTGAAGCTTCCTTT. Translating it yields CASSLQDNTEASF.

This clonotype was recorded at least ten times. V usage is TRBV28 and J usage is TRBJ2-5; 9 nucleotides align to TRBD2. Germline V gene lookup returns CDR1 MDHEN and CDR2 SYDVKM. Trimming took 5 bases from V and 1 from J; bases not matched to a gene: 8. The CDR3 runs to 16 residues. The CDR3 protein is CASSPESGGSQETQYF. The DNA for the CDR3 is TGTGCCAGCAGTCCCGAGAGCGGGGGGAGCCAAGAGACCCAGTACTTC.

This chain's CDR3 is CASSLAGQGMGYGYTF. The CDR3 DNA follows: TGTGCCAGCAGCTTAGCGGGACAGGGGATGGGCTATGGCTACACCTTC. This chain links TRBV7-2 with TRBJ1-2; 10 bases match TRBD1. The V and J ends lost 0 bases and 4 bases, in that order; junction bases with no gene match: 5. This CDR3 region has 16 residues. CDR1 is SGHTA and CDR2 is FQGNSA in the germline V gene.

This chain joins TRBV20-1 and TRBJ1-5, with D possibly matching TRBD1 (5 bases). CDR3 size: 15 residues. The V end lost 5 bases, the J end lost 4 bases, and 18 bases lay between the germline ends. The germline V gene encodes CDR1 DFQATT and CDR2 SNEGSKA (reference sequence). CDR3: CSAQLQGIGNQPQHF. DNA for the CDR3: TGCAGTGCTCAACTGCAGGGTATCGGAAATCAGCCCCAGCATTTT.

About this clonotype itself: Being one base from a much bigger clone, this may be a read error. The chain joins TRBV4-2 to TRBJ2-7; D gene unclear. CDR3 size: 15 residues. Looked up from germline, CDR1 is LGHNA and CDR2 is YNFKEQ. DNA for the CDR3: TGTTCCAGCAGCCCTGTAAGGGCAGAAGCCTGGGAGCAGTACTTC. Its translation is CSSSPVRAEAWEQYF.

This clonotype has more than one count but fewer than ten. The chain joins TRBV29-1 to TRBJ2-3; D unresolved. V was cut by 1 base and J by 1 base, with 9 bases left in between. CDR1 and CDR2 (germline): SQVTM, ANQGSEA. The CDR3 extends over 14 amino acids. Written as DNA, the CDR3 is TGCAGCGTTGAAGCTGGTGGGGGCACAGATACGCAGTATTTT. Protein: CSVEAGGGTDTQYF.

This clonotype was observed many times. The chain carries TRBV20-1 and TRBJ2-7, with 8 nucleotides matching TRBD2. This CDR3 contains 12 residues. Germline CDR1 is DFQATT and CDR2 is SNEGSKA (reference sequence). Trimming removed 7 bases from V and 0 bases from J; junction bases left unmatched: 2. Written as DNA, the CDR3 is TGCAGTGTAGCGGGACTCTCCTACGAGCAGTACTTC. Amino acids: CSVAGLSYEQYF.

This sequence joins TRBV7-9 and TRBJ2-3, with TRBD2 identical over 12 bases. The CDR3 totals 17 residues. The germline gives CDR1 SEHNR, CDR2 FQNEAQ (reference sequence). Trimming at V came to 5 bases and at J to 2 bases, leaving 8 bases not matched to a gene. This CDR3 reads CASSPLTSGGYTDTQYF. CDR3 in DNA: TGTGCCAGCAGCCCCCTGACTAGCGGGGGCTACACAGATACGCAGTATTTT.

For the CDR3, the DNA is TGTGCCAGCGTCCTCGGGGAGGGATCCTACGAGCAGTACTTC. Amino acids: CASVLGEGSYEQYF. V usage is TRBV2 and J usage is TRBJ2-7, with 7 bases fitting TRBD2. V shed 8 bases, J shed 1 base, and the junction held 8 bases outside the gene matches. The CDR3 spans 14 residues. The germline V gene has CDR1 SNHLY and CDR2 FYNNEI.

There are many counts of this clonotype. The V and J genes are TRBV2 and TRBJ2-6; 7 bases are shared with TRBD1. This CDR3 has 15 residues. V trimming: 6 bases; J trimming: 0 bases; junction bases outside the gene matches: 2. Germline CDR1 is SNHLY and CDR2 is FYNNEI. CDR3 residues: CASRQGSSGANVLTF. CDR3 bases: TGTGCCAGCAGACAGGGGAGCTCTGGGGCCAACGTCCTGACTTTC.

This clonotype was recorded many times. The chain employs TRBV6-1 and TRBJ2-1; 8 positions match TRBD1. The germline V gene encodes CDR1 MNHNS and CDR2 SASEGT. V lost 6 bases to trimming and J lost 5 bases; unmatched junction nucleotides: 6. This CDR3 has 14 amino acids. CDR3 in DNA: TGTGCCAGCAGGCCGACAGGGGTCCACAATGAGCAGTTCTTC. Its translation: CASRPTGVHNEQFF.

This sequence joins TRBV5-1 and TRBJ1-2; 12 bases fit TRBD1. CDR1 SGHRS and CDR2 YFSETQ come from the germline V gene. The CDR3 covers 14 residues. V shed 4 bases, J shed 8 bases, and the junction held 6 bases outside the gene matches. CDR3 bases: TGCGCCAGCAGCCCGGGACAGGGGGCGCAGGGCTACACCTTC. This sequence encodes CASSPGQGAQGYTF.

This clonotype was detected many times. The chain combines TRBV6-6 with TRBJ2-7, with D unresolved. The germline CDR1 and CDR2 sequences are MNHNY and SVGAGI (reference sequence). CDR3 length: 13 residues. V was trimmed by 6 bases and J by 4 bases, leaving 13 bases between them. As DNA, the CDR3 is TGTGCCAGCAGAACCGGAGATACGTACGAGCAGTACTTC. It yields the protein CASRTGDTYEQYF.

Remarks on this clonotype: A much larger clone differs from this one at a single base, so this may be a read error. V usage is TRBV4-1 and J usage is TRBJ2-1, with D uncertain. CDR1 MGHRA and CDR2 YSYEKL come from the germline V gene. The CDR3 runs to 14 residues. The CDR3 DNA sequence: TGCGCCAGCAGTCAAGCTAAGCGATCCAATGAGCAGCTCTTC. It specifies CASSQAKRSNEQLF.

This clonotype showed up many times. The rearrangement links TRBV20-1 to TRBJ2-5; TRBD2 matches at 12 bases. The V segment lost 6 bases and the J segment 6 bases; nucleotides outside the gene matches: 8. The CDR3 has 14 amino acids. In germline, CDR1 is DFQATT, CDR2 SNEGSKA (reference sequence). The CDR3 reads CSAPSGGAKKTQYF. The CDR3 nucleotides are TGCAGTGCCCCTAGCGGGGGGGCGAAAAAGACCCAGTACTTC.

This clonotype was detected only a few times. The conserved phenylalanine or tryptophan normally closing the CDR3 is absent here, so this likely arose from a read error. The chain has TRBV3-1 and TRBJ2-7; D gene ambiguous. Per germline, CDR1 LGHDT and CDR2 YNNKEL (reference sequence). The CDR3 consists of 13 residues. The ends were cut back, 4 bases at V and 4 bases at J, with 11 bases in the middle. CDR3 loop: CASSLRTDYEQYL. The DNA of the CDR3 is TGTGCCAGCAGCCTGCGGACGGATTACGAGCAGTACCTC.

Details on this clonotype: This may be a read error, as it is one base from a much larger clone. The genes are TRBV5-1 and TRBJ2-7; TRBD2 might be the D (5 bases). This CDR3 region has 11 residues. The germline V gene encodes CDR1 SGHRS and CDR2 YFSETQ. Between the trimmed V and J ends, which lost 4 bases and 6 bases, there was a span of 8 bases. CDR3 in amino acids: CASSAGSEQYF. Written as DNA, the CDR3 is TGCGCCAGCAGCGCGGGCTCCGAGCAGTACTTC.

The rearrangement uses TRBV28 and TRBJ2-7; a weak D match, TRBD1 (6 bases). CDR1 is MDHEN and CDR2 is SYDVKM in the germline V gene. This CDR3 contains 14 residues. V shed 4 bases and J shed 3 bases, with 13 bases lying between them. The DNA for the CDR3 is TGTGCCAGCAGTTCGCCCGGGACAAGCTACGAGCAGTACTTC. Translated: CASSSPGTSYEQYF.

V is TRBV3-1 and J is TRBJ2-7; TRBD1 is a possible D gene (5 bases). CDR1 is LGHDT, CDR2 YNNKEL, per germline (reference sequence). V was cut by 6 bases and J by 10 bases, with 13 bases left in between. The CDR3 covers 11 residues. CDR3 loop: CASSARQGQYF. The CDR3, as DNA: TGTGCCAGCAGTGCCCGGCAGGGACAGTACTTC.

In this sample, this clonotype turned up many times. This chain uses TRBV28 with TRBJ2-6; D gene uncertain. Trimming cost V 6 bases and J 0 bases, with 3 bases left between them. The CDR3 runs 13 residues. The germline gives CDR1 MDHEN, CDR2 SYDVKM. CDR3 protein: CASSDSGANVLTF. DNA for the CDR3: TGTGCCAGCAGCGACTCTGGGGCCAACGTCCTGACTTTC.

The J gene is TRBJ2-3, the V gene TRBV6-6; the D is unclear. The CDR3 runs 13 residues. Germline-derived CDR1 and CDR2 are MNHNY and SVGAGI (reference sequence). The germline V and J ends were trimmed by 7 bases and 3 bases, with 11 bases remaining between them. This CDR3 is CASIQPKTDTQYF. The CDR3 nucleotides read TGTGCCAGCATCCAACCAAAAACAGATACGCAGTATTTT.

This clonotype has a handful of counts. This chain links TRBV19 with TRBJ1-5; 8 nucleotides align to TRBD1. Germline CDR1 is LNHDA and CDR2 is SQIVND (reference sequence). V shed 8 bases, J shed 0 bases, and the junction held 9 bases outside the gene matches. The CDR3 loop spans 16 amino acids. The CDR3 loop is CASSHQGAYSNQPQHF. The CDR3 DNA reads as TGTGCCAGTTCACACCAGGGGGCTTATAGCAATCAGCCCCAGCATTTT.

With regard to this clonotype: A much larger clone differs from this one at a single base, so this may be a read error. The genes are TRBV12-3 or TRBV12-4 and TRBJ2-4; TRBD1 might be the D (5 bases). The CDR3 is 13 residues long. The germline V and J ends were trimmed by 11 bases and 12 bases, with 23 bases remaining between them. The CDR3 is CAGKDVGQGDQYF. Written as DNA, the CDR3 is TGTGCCGGCAAGGACGTTGGACAAGGCGATCAGTACTTC.

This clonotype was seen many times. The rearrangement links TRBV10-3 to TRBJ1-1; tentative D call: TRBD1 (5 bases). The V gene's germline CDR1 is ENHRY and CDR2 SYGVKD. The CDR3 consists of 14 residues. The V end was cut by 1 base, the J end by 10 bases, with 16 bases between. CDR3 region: CAISEWGGKDRAFF. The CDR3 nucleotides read TGTGCCATCAGTGAGTGGGGGGGTAAGGATCGAGCTTTCTTT.

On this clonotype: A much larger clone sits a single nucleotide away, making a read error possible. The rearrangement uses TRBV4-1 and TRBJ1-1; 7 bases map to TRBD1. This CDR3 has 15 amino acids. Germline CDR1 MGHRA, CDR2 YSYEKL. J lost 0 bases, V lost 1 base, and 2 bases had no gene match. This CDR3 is CASSQVQGLNTEAFF. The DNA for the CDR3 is TGCGCCAGCAGCCAAGTACAGGGGCTGAACACTGAAGCTTTCTTT.

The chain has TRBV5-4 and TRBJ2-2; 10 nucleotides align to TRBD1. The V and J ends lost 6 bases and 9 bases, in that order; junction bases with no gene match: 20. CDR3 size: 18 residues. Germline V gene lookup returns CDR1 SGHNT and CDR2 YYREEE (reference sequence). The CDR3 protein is CASTELPGGQGRTRELFF. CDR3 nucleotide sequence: TGTGCCAGCACCGAACTCCCTGGGGGACAGGGGAGGACCCGGGAGCTGTTTTTT.

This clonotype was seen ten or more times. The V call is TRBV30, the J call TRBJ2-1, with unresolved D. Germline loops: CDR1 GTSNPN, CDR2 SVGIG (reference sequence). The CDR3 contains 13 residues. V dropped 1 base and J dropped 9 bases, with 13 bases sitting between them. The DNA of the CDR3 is TGTGCCTGGAGTGCGCAAAACTTGGCTGAGCAGTTCTTC. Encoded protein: CAWSAQNLAEQFF.